This T cell receptor (beta chain) was recovered during a study of blood T cells in healthy people across ages. Sample-barcoded 5' priming and a J-beta primer mix drove a second PCR of roughly 6 to 12 cycles. TCRdb re-analysed the 5' RACE reads in MiXCR, keeping a single row per CDR3 protein. The sample carries some 320,000 distinct CDR3 sequences, 27% recorded once. The sample taken for sequencing was blood. The origin of this receptor is a woman in her 70s in good health.

As DNA, the CDR3 is TGCGCCAGCAGCTTGAGGGCCACTAGCGGGGGGCTGTCTAGCTCCTACAATGAGCAGTTCTTC. It specifies CASSLRATSGGLSSSYNEQFF. This chain joins TRBV5-1 and TRBJ2-1; 12 bases are a match to TRBD2. The CDR3 totals 21 residues. V was pared by 1 base and J by 0 bases, with 14 bases of the junction left unmatched. CDR1 is SGHRS, CDR2 YFSETQ, per germline.